Following are 13 T cell receptor beta chains from one sample sequenced in a study of control samples from healthy donors and cancer patients. Method: immunoSEQ multiplex PCR; TCRdb's copy keeps in-frame clones and lacks some. The sample contains more than 95,000 clones, 87% of which appear only once. The sequencing sample was made of blood. All receptors come from a man between 60 and 70 years old in good health.

This chain links TRBV28 with TRBJ1-2, with 7 positions matching TRBD1. The CDR3 runs 14 residues. Trimming took 5 bases from V and 4 from J; bases not matched to a gene: 7. Germline V gene lookup returns CDR1 MDHEN and CDR2 SYDVKM. The CDR3 bases are TGTGCCAGCAGTCCAAACAGGGGACCCTATGGCTACACCTTC. Translated: CASSPNRGPYGYTF.

V and J are TRBV5-1 and TRBJ2-3; the D gene is possibly TRBD1 (5 bases). This CDR3 is built from 14 residues. The V end lost 0 bases, the J end lost 0 bases, and 5 bases lay between the germline ends. CDR1 and CDR2 (germline): SGHRS, YFSETQ. As DNA, the CDR3 is TGCGCCAGCAGCTTGGCAGGGAGCACAGATACGCAGTATTTT. Amino acid sequence: CASSLAGSTDTQYF.

DNA for the CDR3: TGCGCCAGCAGCTTGGCAGGTCCTGGGGCCAACGTCCTGACTTTC. As protein: CASSLAGPGANVLTF. The gene calls are TRBV5-1 and TRBJ2-6; D unresolved. This CDR3 has 15 amino acids. V was trimmed by 0 bases and J by 2 bases, leaving 6 bases between them. Germline CDR1 is SGHRS and CDR2 is YFSETQ. The full variable domain, completed using reference TRBV5-1 and TRBJ2-6, is KAGVTQTPRYLIKTRGQQVTLSCSPISGHRSVSWYQQTPGQGLQFLFEYFSETQRNKGNFPGRFSGRQFSNSRSEMNVSTLELGDSALYLCASSLAGPGANVLTFGAGSRLTVL.

In this sample, this clone turned up a few times. This chain connects TRBV4-1 to TRBJ1-3; unclear D gene. Trimming left V 1 base short and J 0 bases short, with 10 bases between. Per the germline V gene, CDR1 is MGHRA and CDR2 is YSYEKL. The CDR3 is 16 residues long. DNA of the CDR3: TGCGCCAGCAGCCAAGCGGTCAGCAACTCTGGAAACACCATATATTTT. Translating gives CASSQAVSNSGNTIYF.

The rearrangement joins TRBV4-3 to TRBJ2-5, with 11 bases lining up with TRBD2. Germline V lookup: CDR1 LGHNA, CDR2 YSLEER. This CDR3 is built from 16 residues. The V and J ends lost 3 bases and 5 bases, in that order; junction bases with no gene match: 8. The chain's CDR3 is CASSQGLAGGWETQYF. CDR3 nucleotides: TGCGCCAGCAGCCAGGGGCTAGCGGGGGGATGGGAGACCCAGTACTTC.

The gene calls are TRBV5-5 and TRBJ1-1, with 7 nucleotides matching TRBD1. Germline assignment: CDR1 SGHKS and CDR2 YYEKEE (reference sequence). The CDR3 totals 15 residues. J lost 2 bases, V lost 0 bases, and 4 bases had no gene match. This CDR3 reads CASSLGGTENTEAFF. In nucleotides, the CDR3 is TGTGCCAGCAGCTTGGGGGGGACAGAAAACACTGAAGCTTTCTTT.

V usage is TRBV28 and J usage is TRBJ2-2, with a tentative D call TRBD2 (5 bases). V was pared by 7 bases and J by 3 bases, with 9 bases between. The germline V gene has CDR1 MDHEN and CDR2 SYDVKM. CDR3 length equals 13 residues. The CDR3: CASTLGDTGELFF. CDR3 coding DNA: TGTGCCAGCACCCTCGGGGACACCGGGGAGCTGTTTTTT.

This chain joins TRBV28 and TRBJ1-4; TRBD1 might be the D (6 bases). Trimming pared 5 bases from V and 3 bases from J, leaving 13 bases between. The CDR3 loop spans 15 amino acids. The germline V gene has CDR1 MDHEN and CDR2 SYDVKM. The DNA for the CDR3 is TGTGCCAGCAGTGGAGGGGGGGCAGCTAATGAAAAACTGTTTTTT. It codes for CASSGGGAANEKLFF. Full variable domain (missing parts from reference TRBV28 and TRBJ1-4): DVKVTQSSRYLVKRTGEKVFLECVQDMDHENMFWYRQDPGLGLRLIYFSYDVKMKEKGDIPEGYSVSREKKERFSLILESASTNQTSMYLCASSGGGAANEKLFFGSGTQLSVL.

The rearrangement links TRBV28 to TRBJ2-1; D uncertain. The germline CDR1 and CDR2 sequences are MDHEN and SYDVKM. Deletions cut 5 bases from V and 5 bases from J, with 4 bases between. This CDR3 region has 11 residues. DNA of the CDR3: TGTGCCAGCAGTAAACACAATGAGCAGTTCTTC. It specifies CASSKHNEQFF. Full variable domain (rest looked up from reference TRBV28 and TRBJ2-1): DVKVTQSSRYLVKRTGEKVFLECVQDMDHENMFWYRQDPGLGLRLIYFSYDVKMKEKGDIPEGYSVSREKKERFSLILESASTNQTSMYLCASSKHNEQFFGPGTRLTVL.

This clone showed up just a few times. Other DNA sequences in this specimen translate into the identical CDR3. J is TRBJ1-1 and V is TRBV14; possible D gene TRBD1, 5 bases. The CDR3 totals 13 residues. V dropped 1 base and J dropped 4 bases, with 7 bases sitting between them. CDR1 and CDR2 from the germline V gene are SGHDN and FVKESK. The CDR3 reads CASSQGQLTEAFF. The CDR3 coding sequence is TGTGCCAGCAGCCAAGGACAGCTCACTGAAGCTTTCTTT.

This rearrangement joins TRBV5-6 to TRBJ2-1; 7 bases align to TRBD2. The CDR3 runs 15 residues. CDR1 SGHDT and CDR2 YYEEEE come from the germline V gene. The trim removed 4 bases at V and 5 bases at J, leaving 9 bases unmatched. This chain's CDR3 is CASSIPSGAHNEQFF. CDR3 sequence (DNA): TGTGCCAGCAGCATCCCCAGCGGGGCCCACAATGAGCAGTTCTTC.

Only one count was recorded for this clone. The chain carries TRBV6-5 and TRBJ2-3; the D gene is possibly TRBD1 (6 bases). The V gene's germline CDR1 is MNHEY and CDR2 SVGAGI. CDR3 length: 13 residues. V lost 4 bases to trimming and J lost 6 bases, with 11 bases between them. In DNA, the CDR3 is TGTGCCAGCAGTTCCCCTACAGGGGATACGCAGTATTTT. Translating it yields CASSSPTGDTQYF.

V usage is TRBV12-5 and J usage is TRBJ2-2; 7 nucleotides align to TRBD1. This CDR3 has 14 amino acids. Per the germline V gene, CDR1 is LGHNT and CDR2 is FRNRAP. V shed 5 bases, J shed 2 bases, and the junction held 2 bases outside the gene matches. CDR3 residues: CASGRDSNTGELFF. CDR3 coding DNA: TGTGCTAGTGGTCGGGACAGTAACACCGGGGAGCTGTTTTTT.